This T cell receptor beta chain derives from a study of blood T cells in healthy people across ages. Concerning this clonotype itself: Antigen unknown.

Then a second PCR, running about 6 to 12 cycles, was carried out with a sample-barcoded 5' primer and a J-beta primer mix. TCRdb reprocessed the 5' RACE reads with MiXCR, giving one entry per CDR3 protein. The table has about 2 million distinct CDR3 sequences, less than 50% seen once. Whole-study findings and limits: In older individuals, TCR beta diversity per million T cells was lower, falling roughly linearly with age.

Sequenced: blood. This TCR was recovered from a woman aged 40-49 years in good health.

The CDR3 is CASSSTAGPYEQYV. CDR3 bases: TGTGCCAGCAGTTCGACGGCAGGGCCCTACGAGCAGTACGTC. The rearrangement links TRBV6-5 to TRBJ2-7; D perhaps matches TRBD1 (5 bases). There are 14 residues in the CDR3. The germline V and J ends were trimmed by 4 bases and 2 bases, with 12 bases remaining between them. Germline-derived CDR1 and CDR2 are MNHEY and SVGAGI.